Listed below are T cell receptor beta chains from one sample, sequenced in a study of cytomegalovirus exposure and HLA in healthy donors. Only in-frame clones appear in the TCRdb table, and some are missing; sequencing was by immunoSEQ multiplex PCR. This table has 110,000 or so clones, 88% appearing once. Material: PBMCs. The receptors here all came from a woman between 18 and 29 years old in good health and CMV-seronegative. Both conserved end residues are part of each CDR3. The order of the fields is CDR3 protein, clone size, V gene. Size tells how often a clone was seen (once, few, many) or the class of an expanded clone, and some rows leave it out.

CDR3 protein: CSVEGLAPSPYEQYF
clone size: .
V gene: TRBV29-1

CDR3 protein: CASIKEWRGGNTEAFF
clone size: .
V gene: TRBV4-2

CDR3 protein: CASSPSGGAGETQYF
clone size: .
V gene: TRBV11-2

CDR3 protein: CASSAAGDYGYTF
clone size: .
V gene: TRBV5-4

CDR3 protein: CASSPFRQIVNTGELFF
clone size: .
V gene: TRBV18

CDR3 protein: CASSLGGNSGNTIYF
clone size: .
V gene: TRBV7-9

CDR3 protein: CASSPIGLGSQETQYF
clone size: .
V gene: TRBV18

CDR3 protein: CSAPGGNEQFF
clone size: few
V gene: TRBV20-1

CDR3 protein: CSAPQGGEQYF
clone size: .
V gene: TRBV20-1

CDR3 protein: CASSLGSWAPEQFF
clone size: .
V gene: TRBV5-1

CDR3 protein: CASSLQRSRQGYYYEQYF
clone size: .
V gene: TRBV7-2

CDR3 protein: CATSKPPGTGGEQFF
clone size: .
V gene: TRBV15

CDR3 protein: CASRRQGPFNEQFF
clone size: .
V gene: TRBV6-1

CDR3 protein: CASSLYRAGTEAFF
clone size: few
V gene: TRBV13

CDR3 protein: CASSLRGLAPPRGETQYF
clone size: .
V gene: TRBV7-9

CDR3 protein: CASSEGNTDTQYF
clone size: .
V gene: TRBV2

CDR3 protein: CASSLGWQGGTQYF
clone size: .
V gene: TRBV7-2

CDR3 protein: CASSLEPAPTYEQYF
clone size: .
V gene: TRBV7-3

CDR3 protein: CASSLKQTSQETQYF
clone size: .
V gene: TRBV5-1

CDR3 protein: CATSGYRSAGGETQYF
clone size: .
V gene: TRBV15

CDR3 protein: CSVDSQKGGSSQYF
clone size: .
V gene: TRBV29-1

CDR3 protein: CASSQIGQGLINYGYTF
clone size: .
V gene: TRBV7-9

CDR3 protein: CASRTDINNQPQHF
clone size: .
V gene: TRBV27

CDR3 protein: CAISELAGTYNEQFF
clone size: .
V gene: TRBV10-3

CDR3 protein: CASSSQGTSGYEQYF
clone size: .
V gene: TRBV7-9

CDR3 protein: CAILGTGAPNTEAFF
clone size: .
V gene: TRBV10-3

CDR3 protein: CASRLGTSTDTQYF
clone size: .
V gene: TRBV5-1